These 31 T cell receptor beta chains came from one sample sequenced in a study of blood T cells in healthy people across ages. A second PCR of 7 to 11 cycles used a sample-barcoded 5' primer and a J-beta primer mix. TCRdb processed the 5' RACE reads anew with MiXCR; each CDR3 protein has one entry. The sample records hundreds of thousands of distinct CDR3 sequences, about 45% being singletons. The sample comprised blood. The receptor source for this set is an elderly man in good health.

This clonotype was found a few times. A read error is possible here, since a much larger clone lies one base away. V and J are TRBV11-2 and TRBJ1-1; possible D gene TRBD1, 5 bases. The germline V gene has CDR1 SGHAT and CDR2 FQNNGV. The CDR3 length is 13 residues. V dropped 5 bases and J dropped 1 base, with 8 bases sitting between them. In DNA, the CDR3 is TGTGCCAGCAGCGTAGGGGAGAACACTGAAGCTTTCTTT. Protein product: CASSVGENTEAFF.

The gene calls are TRBV27 and TRBJ1-6, with D uncertain. CDR1 is MNHEY and CDR2 is SMNVEV in the germline V gene (reference sequence). V lost 8 bases, J lost 6 bases, and 8 bases lay in between. The CDR3 is made up of 12 amino acids. The CDR3 nucleotides read TGTGCCAGCCGGGAGCTTAATTCACCCCTCCACTTT. Translation gives CASRELNSPLHF.

The chain joins TRBV9 to TRBJ2-2; D is ambiguous. Germline CDR1 reads SGDLS; CDR2 reads YYNGEE. This CDR3 contains 14 residues. V was cut by 6 bases and J by 2 bases, with 11 bases left in between. In DNA, the CDR3 is TGTGCCAGCACCGAGAGAGGTAACACCGGGGAGCTGTTTTTT. It encodes CASTERGNTGELFF.

The genes are TRBV6-5 and TRBJ2-1; possibly TRBD1 or TRBD2 for D (6 bases each). V lost 4 bases and J 7 bases, leaving 14 bases between the germline ends. Per the germline V gene, CDR1 is MNHEY and CDR2 is SVGAGI. The CDR3 contains 14 residues. DNA of the CDR3: TGTGCCAGCAGTTGGAGGAGGGGGGCGAATGAGCAGTTCTTC. Translation: CASSWRRGANEQFF.

There are a few counts of this clonotype. A read error is possible here, since a much larger clone lies one base away. The CDR3 loop is CASSVDPAAGTQYF. DNA of the CDR3: TGTGCCAGCAGCGTGGACCCAGCCGCCGGGACCCAGTACTTC. This sequence joins TRBV7-2 and TRBJ2-5; D gene uncertain. CDR1 is SGHTA, CDR2 FQGNSA, per germline. The V gene lost 5 bases and the J gene lost 7 bases, with 17 bases spanning the gap. The CDR3 covers 14 residues.

Many counts were recorded for this clonotype. This chain joins TRBV7-2 and TRBJ2-1; 8 bases match TRBD2. Germline CDR1 reads SGHTA; CDR2 reads FQGNSA. This CDR3 region has 16 residues. J lost 4 bases, V lost 5 bases, and 10 bases had no gene match. The CDR3: CASSRTGGRSYNEQFF. The CDR3 DNA is TGTGCCAGCAGCAGAACAGGCGGGAGGAGTTACAATGAGCAGTTCTTC.

This rearrangement joins TRBV15 to TRBJ2-3; TRBD2 matches at 8 bases. CDR1 and CDR2 (germline): LNHNV, YYDKDF (reference sequence). Trimming at V came to 2 bases and at J to 0 bases, leaving 4 bases not matched to a gene. The CDR3 spans 16 residues. CDR3 bases: TGTGCCACCAGCAGAACTGGACTAGCTAGCACAGATACGCAGTATTTT. This sequence encodes CATSRTGLASTDTQYF.

The chain couples TRBV3-1 to TRBJ2-4; 8 nucleotides line up with TRBD2. CDR1 and CDR2 (germline): LGHDT, YNNKEL (reference sequence). The CDR3 totals 15 residues. V lost 0 bases and J lost 13; bases outside the gene matches: 11. CDR3 nucleotide sequence: TGTGCCAGCAGCCAAGATAGTAGCGGGGCATCGAAGCAGTACTTC. Translated: CASSQDSSGASKQYF.

The CDR3 here is CASSRGQSPLHF. The DNA for the CDR3 is TGTGCCAGCAGTAGGGGACAGTCACCCCTCCACTTT. This chain joins TRBV6-6 and TRBJ1-6; TRBD1 agrees at 7 bases. CDR3 size: 12 residues. CDR1 and CDR2 from the germline V gene are MNHNY and SVGAGI (reference sequence). The trim removed 5 bases at V and 10 bases at J, leaving 2 bases unmatched.

This chain links TRBV7-9 with TRBJ2-2, with TRBD1 matching 9 bases. The CDR3 extends over 16 amino acids. After removal of 4 bases from V and 1 base from J, the junction contained 4 bases not matched to a gene. CDR1 SEHNR and CDR2 FQNEAQ come from the germline V gene (reference sequence). In DNA form, the CDR3 reads TGTGCCAGCAGCTCGCCGGGACAGGGGAACACCGGGGAGCTGTTTTTT. Its protein is CASSSPGQGNTGELFF.

This clonotype appeared a few times. This chain connects TRBV27 to TRBJ1-1; possible D gene TRBD1, 5 bases. CDR1 is MNHEY, CDR2 SMNVEV, per germline (reference sequence). CDR3 length equals 13 residues. V gave up 3 bases and J gave up 3 bases, with 8 bases separating them. The CDR3: CASSFLGDTEAFF. The CDR3 DNA follows: TGTGCCAGCAGTTTTCTGGGGGACACTGAAGCTTTCTTT.

V usage is TRBV9 and J usage is TRBJ2-1, with 8 bases identical to TRBD2. The trim removed 2 bases at V and 0 bases at J, leaving 4 bases unmatched. Per germline, CDR1 SGDLS and CDR2 YYNGEE. The CDR3 sequence is 16 residues long. The CDR3, as DNA: TGTGCCAGCAGCGTCGGGGGGACTAGCTCCTACAATGAGCAGTTCTTC. Translated: CASSVGGTSSYNEQFF.

The chain recombines TRBV2 with TRBJ2-7, with 9 bases matching TRBD1. Trimming took 4 bases from V and 5 from J; bases not matched to a gene: 6. This CDR3 spans 14 amino acids. Per the germline V gene, CDR1 is SNHLY and CDR2 is FYNNEI. The CDR3 sequence is CASSVDRGVDEQYF. The CDR3 DNA sequence: TGTGCCAGCAGTGTGGACAGGGGAGTCGACGAGCAGTACTTC.

With regard to this clonotype: A much larger clone sits a single nucleotide away, making a read error possible. The chain employs TRBV2 and TRBJ2-5; D remains ambiguous. Germline CDR1 and CDR2: SNHLY and FYNNEI. This CDR3 is 14 amino acids long. Deletions cut 6 bases from V and 7 bases from J, with 18 bases between. CDR3 nucleotide sequence: TGTGCCAGCAGCTTAACATACCTCGAGTGGACCCAGTACTTC. Encoded protein: CASSLTYLEWTQYF.

The CDR3 region has the DNA TGTGCCAGCAGCGTAGCCCACCTCAGCTATGGCTACACCTTC. Protein sequence: CASSVAHLSYGYTF. The chain is built from TRBV9 and TRBJ1-2; no clear D gene. This CDR3 is 14 amino acids long. The germline V and J ends were trimmed by 0 bases and 4 bases, with 10 bases remaining between them. Germline V gene data show CDR1 as SGDLS and CDR2 as YYNGEE.

This clonotype occurred a few times. The chain is built from TRBV12-3 or TRBV12-4 and TRBJ2-3; TRBD2 matches 11 bases. This CDR3 is built from 18 residues. Trimming took 3 bases from V and 4 from J; bases not matched to a gene: 12. The CDR3 loop is CASSLASGRFKESDTQYF. As DNA, the CDR3 is TGTGCCAGCAGTTTGGCTAGCGGGAGGTTCAAGGAATCAGATACGCAGTATTTT.

This clonotype has a handful of counts. The CDR3 DNA reads TGTGCCAGCAGCTTAGATCGGGTGGGCCCGCAGTATTTT. Its protein is CASSLDRVGPQYF. The rearrangement joins TRBV7-2 to TRBJ2-3; D remains ambiguous. The length of the CDR3 is 13 residues. The V gene's germline CDR1 is SGHTA and CDR2 FQGNSA. Trimming cost V 1 base and J 10 bases, with 12 bases left between them.

The CDR3, as DNA: TGTGCCAGCAGCTTACCAGCCCGCGAGCAGTACTTC. Amino acid sequence: CASSLPAREQYF. The chain recombines TRBV7-8 with TRBJ2-5; no firm D call. The better agreement between TRBJ2-7 and the DNA end casts doubt on the J call. Germline CDR1 is SGHVS and CDR2 is FQNEAQ. CDR3 length: 12 residues.

This chain connects TRBV7-9 to TRBJ2-7; D may be TRBD2 (6 bases). V lost 0 bases and J lost 0, with 12 bases in between. Germline V gene sequence: CDR1 SEHNR, CDR2 FQNEAQ (reference sequence). The CDR3 length is 16 residues. CDR3 in DNA: TGTGCCAGCAGCTTAGCGGCGGGGACGCACTCCTACGAGCAGTACTTC. Its protein product is CASSLAAGTHSYEQYF.

This chain joins TRBV12-3 or TRBV12-4 and TRBJ2-1; D is possibly TRBD1 or TRBD2 (6 bases each). V was shortened by 7 bases and J by 6 bases, with 13 bases between the two germline ends. The CDR3 length is 13 residues. CDR3 amino acids: CASNLGGLNEQFF. The CDR3 region has the DNA TGTGCCAGCAATTTGGGGGGCCTCAATGAGCAGTTCTTC.

This clonotype was seen many times. The chain recombines TRBV5-1 with TRBJ1-1, with 12 bases identical to TRBD1. CDR3 size: 17 residues. After removal of 0 bases from V and 2 bases from J, the junction contained 5 bases not matched to a gene. CDR1 is SGHRS and CDR2 is YFSETQ in the germline V gene. The CDR3 DNA reads TGCGCCAGCAGCTTGGCAGGGACAGGGGGCGGTAACACTGAAGCTTTCTTT. It encodes CASSLAGTGGGNTEAFF.

This clonotype was observed many times. The chain combines TRBV29-1 with TRBJ2-1; the D gene could be TRBD1 or TRBD2 (5 bases each). V was shortened by 4 bases and J by 14 bases, with 15 bases between the two germline ends. Germline lookup yields CDR1 SQVTM and CDR2 ANQGSEA. This CDR3 is 11 amino acids long. The CDR3 region is CSVGMWDGEFF. The CDR3 DNA follows: TGCAGCGTTGGAATGTGGGACGGGGAGTTCTTC.

In the case of this clonotype: This may arise from a read error, as a much more abundant clone is one base away. V gene TRBV20-1 combines with J gene TRBJ2-1, with 10 bases fitting TRBD2. The CDR3 has 14 residues. Germline V gene sequence: CDR1 DFQATT, CDR2 SNEGSKA (reference sequence). The J segment lost 8 bases and the V segment lost 5 bases, leaving 9 bases of the junction unmatched. The CDR3 sequence is CSADGSLAGDEQFF. CDR3 coding DNA: TGCAGTGCTGACGGGAGTCTAGCGGGAGATGAGCAGTTCTTC.

This chain joins TRBV3-1 and TRBJ2-2, with 9 positions matching TRBD1. Per the germline V gene, CDR1 is LGHDT and CDR2 is YNNKEL (reference sequence). Germline trimming cut 0 bases from V and 0 bases from J; bases unmatched to any gene: 11. This CDR3 comprises 20 residues. In DNA form, the CDR3 reads TGTGCCAGCAGCCAAGATTGGGGACAGGGTAATCCTACGAACACCGGGGAGCTGTTTTTT. Its protein is CASSQDWGQGNPTNTGELFF.

This clonotype was found many times. This sequence joins TRBV9 and TRBJ2-1; a weak D match, TRBD1 (5 bases). The CDR3 totals 14 residues. V was shortened by 1 base and J by 9 bases, with 14 bases between the two germline ends. CDR1 is SGDLS, CDR2 YYNGEE, per germline. CDR3 bases: TGTGCCAGCAGCGTAAAATTAAGGGGTACTGAGCAGTTCTTC. Translating it yields CASSVKLRGTEQFF.

The chain carries TRBV5-6 and TRBJ1-4; 7 bases line up with TRBD1. CDR1 is SGHDT, CDR2 YYEEEE, per germline. This CDR3 is 16 amino acids long. V lost 3 bases to trimming and J lost 5 bases; unmatched junction nucleotides: 10. CDR3 residues: CASSSRWDRLNEKLFF. CDR3 in DNA: TGTGCCAGCAGCTCTCGATGGGACAGATTAAATGAAAAACTGTTTTTT. The whole variable domain, filled in from reference TRBV5-6 and TRBJ1-4, reads DAGVTQSPTHLIKTRGQQVTLRCSPKSGHDTVSWYQQALGQGPQFIFQYYEEEERQRGNFPDRFSGHQFPNYSSELNVNALLLGDSALYLCASSSRWDRLNEKLFFGSGTQLSVL.

This clonotype has more than one count but fewer than ten. This chain links TRBV7-6 with TRBJ2-1, with TRBD2 as a possible D gene (6 bases). This CDR3 contains 13 residues. The germline V and J ends were trimmed by 3 bases and 9 bases, with 12 bases remaining between them. Germline V gene data show CDR1 as SGHVS and CDR2 as FNYEAQ. The CDR3 reads CASSFGGRGEQFF. The CDR3 DNA reads as TGTGCCAGCAGCTTTGGCGGGCGGGGTGAGCAGTTCTTC.

This clonotype appeared a few times. This chain joins TRBV5-1 and TRBJ2-1; 7 bases agree with TRBD2. The CDR3 runs to 16 residues. Unmatched junction bases numbered 9, after V lost 2 bases and J lost 4 bases. CDR1 is SGHRS, CDR2 YFSETQ, per germline. The CDR3 protein is CASSFPSGGGYNEQFF. The CDR3 DNA reads as TGCGCCAGCAGCTTTCCCAGTGGCGGGGGATACAATGAGCAGTTCTTC. The entire variable domain, with the rest obtained from reference TRBV5-1 and TRBJ2-1, is as follows: KAGVTQTPRYLIKTRGQQVTLSCSPISGHRSVSWYQQTPGQGLQFLFEYFSETQRNKGNFPGRFSGRQFSNSRSEMNVSTLELGDSALYLCASSFPSGGGYNEQFFGPGTRLTVL.

This clonotype was observed a few times. The chain links TRBV20-1 to TRBJ2-1; 8 nucleotides match TRBD2. The CDR3 is 14 residues long. Germline trimming cut 2 bases from V and 9 bases from J; bases unmatched to any gene: 9. Germline V CDR1 and CDR2: DFQATT, SNEGSKA (reference sequence). CDR3 sequence reads: CSARYGRGSGEQFF. The CDR3 nucleotides are TGCAGTGCTAGATACGGGAGGGGATCGGGTGAGCAGTTCTTC.

This clonotype was detected a few times. The rearrangement joins TRBV24-1 to TRBJ2-5, with D unresolved. CDR3 size: 16 residues. From germline, CDR1 is KGHDR and CDR2 SFDVKD. V shed 1 base and J shed 3 bases, with 14 bases lying between them. CDR3 loop: CATSDLGRSREETQYF. The CDR3 nucleotides read TGTGCCACCAGTGATTTAGGACGATCCCGGGAAGAGACCCAGTACTTC.

The J gene is TRBJ2-7, the V gene TRBV5-1; 7 nucleotides agree with TRBD1. V shed 3 bases and J 6 bases; nucleotides not matched to a gene: 9. CDR3 length: 14 amino acids. The germline gives CDR1 SGHRS, CDR2 YFSETQ. This CDR3 reads CASSSGRGTGEQYF. The CDR3 coding sequence is TGCGCCAGCAGCTCTGGCAGGGGGACGGGCGAGCAGTACTTC.